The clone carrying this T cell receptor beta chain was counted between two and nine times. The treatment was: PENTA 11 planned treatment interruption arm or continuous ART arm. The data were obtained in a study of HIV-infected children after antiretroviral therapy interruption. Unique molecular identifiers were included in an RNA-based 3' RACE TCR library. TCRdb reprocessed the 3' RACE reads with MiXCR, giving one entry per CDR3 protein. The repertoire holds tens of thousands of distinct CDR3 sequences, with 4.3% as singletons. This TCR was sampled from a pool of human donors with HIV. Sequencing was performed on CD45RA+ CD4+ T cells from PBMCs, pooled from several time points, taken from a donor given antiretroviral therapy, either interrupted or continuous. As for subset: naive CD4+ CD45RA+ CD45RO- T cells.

Here the CDR3 reads CASSLAPGRFGTGANVLTF. The CDR3, as DNA: TGCGCCAGCAGCTTGGCCCCCGGACGGTTCGGGACCGGGGCCAACGTCCTGACTTTC. The chain links TRBV5-1 to TRBJ2-6; D may be TRBD1 or TRBD2 (5 bases each). The CDR3 sequence is 19 residues long. Germline V CDR1 and CDR2: SGHRS, YFSETQ. Trimming cost V 0 bases and J 4 bases, with 20 bases left between them.